The present entry profiles one T cell receptor (beta chain) with its context. What it recognizes is unknown. The data originate from a study of CD8+ T cells in alopecia areata. Overall study: Treated patients took oral tofacitinib at 5 to 10 mg twice daily.

Study-wide results and caveats: Across lesional scalp, and particularly alopecia totalis/universalis, clonality surpassed that of normal scalp.

This CDR3 spans 18 amino acids. V was clipped by 1 base and J by 0 bases; unmatched bases: 12. From germline, CDR1 is SGHDN and CDR2 FVKESK. Investigators sorted PBMCs to obtain both CD4+ and CD8+ T cells. The authors extracted RNA and reverse transcribed it into cDNA as the sequencing template. The protocol was immunoSEQ multiplex PCR, while the TCRdb copy is restricted to in-frame clones and leaves out a portion. Counted here are under 75,000 clones, about 44% occurring once; the ten biggest clones make up roughly 15%. The source material was CD8+ T cells sorted from blood, sampled at week 0. The TCR was taken from a human donor with alopecia areata. This chain uses TRBV14 with TRBJ2-7, with TRBD1 matching over 7 bases. DNA of the CDR3: TGTGCCAGCAGCCAAGGGAAGAAGGGACAGCCCCTCTCCTACGAGCAGTACTTC. It translates to CASSQGKKGQPLSYEQYF.